Included here is one T cell receptor beta chain sequence, with context. The target of this receptor is not known. There are no base qualities to consult, and no much larger clone falls within one base. This sample is drawn from a study of shared clonotypes between healthy human individuals (TCRdb year 2020). General notes on the study: The cohort comprised a couple of women and a few men aged 18 to 49 years. For each donor, three plates each were used for CD4 naive and CD4 memory, two plates were used for CD8 naive, and one plate was used for CD8 memory. The study deeply sequenced blood TCR repertoires of about 5 healthy adults to estimate repertoire size and the extent of clonotype sharing between individuals. Libraries were prepared and TCR repertoires were sequenced by different laboratories using diverse techniques, in order to increase sequencing depth and limit assay-specific biases. Between about 0.94 and 8.9 billion PBMCs per donor were obtained by leukapheresis.

Results the study describes overall, beyond this receptor: Pairwise subsampling indicated that sequencing depth was expected to affect the degree of clonotype sharing among donors. Only blood was sampled, and tissue TCR repertoires likely differ from those in blood. Compared with non-shared clonotypes, the clonotypes found in all four sorted-subset donors had higher generation probabilities. When four donors were compared, the shared fraction of clonotypes was about 5% for naive CD4, more than 3% for naive CD8, more than 2% for memory CD4, and roughly 0.43% for memory CD8. Rarefaction of sorted-subset datasets indicated incomplete sequencing despite the large sequencing depth. The genetic and exposure-history diversity represented was limited by the small number of donors. Naive subsets generally had larger estimated clonotype richness than memory subsets did.

Using the deep immunoSEQ assay, TCR CDR3 regions were amplified from genomic DNA by multiplex PCR. Genomic DNA extracted from each cell subset was distributed evenly over all wells of several immunoSEQ 96-well plates, and each plate served as one replicate. For sorted subsets, each replicate PCR was loaded with 200 to 250 ng genomic DNA, equivalent to 30,000 or so T cell genomes. Purified libraries were measured with a Qubit 3.0 fluorometer, size-checked on a Bioanalyzer 2100, and measured again with the KAPA Library Quantification kit. Every immunoSEQ 96-well plate was sequenced on a dedicated single-read 150-cycle Illumina NextSeq 550 flow cell. Processing in the source paper ran as follows. Because only junctional sequences without quality scores were contained in the immunoSEQ output, filtering matching that applied to full-length reads could not be performed. Sequences were annotated with PyIR, a Python wrapper for IgBLAST v1.9, using IMGT germline references to assign V/J genes and CDR3. Reads with weak V/J assignments (E-value above 1e-6), missing CDR3, stop codons, out-of-frame junctions, or ambiguous translated residues were removed. V3J clonotypes were defined as sequences sharing the same inferred V gene, J gene, and CDR3 amino acid sequence. Percentage overlap between repertoires was computed as shared unique clonotypes divided by the size of the smaller repertoire. RTK rarefaction, the Chao1 estimator, and Recon v2.1 estimates of unobserved clonotypes were used to assess repertoire richness. OLGA was used to compute generation probabilities for all TCRbeta clonotypes that the gDNA method yielded from a handful of donors. TCRdb limited this immuneACCESS table to in-frame rearrangements with V and J called. A share of clones is missing; checked studies link under half to unresolved V genes, and the rest is unexplained. The D gene and trimming were derived from the DNA, and the V and J assignments and clone size from that table. The sample has 2 million to 2.5 million clones on record, around 93% of them singletons. In total, the top ten clones hold 1.5% to 2% of the sample.

CD8 naive samples were CD45RO-negative cells positively selected for CCR7, giving a CD45RA+CCR7+ population that excluded TemRA cells. Healthy HIV-negative adults with no recently reported acute infections or vaccinations were included as donors. Only Caucasian adults living in Nashville, Tennessee, USA were represented among the donors. Blood was obtained by leukapheresis, after which PBMCs were separated by Ficoll-Histopaque density gradient centrifugation and cryopreserved in liquid nitrogen vapor phase. Analytical flow cytometry was used to check the purity and quantity of each magnetically sorted T cell population. Genomic DNA was isolated from each sorted fraction and quantified by UV absorbance on a Nanodrop 2000c. The specimen was naive CD8+ T cells from PBMCs. Taken with the paper, the label for cell subset or site translates to: CD45RA+CCR7+. This TCR was recovered from a man aged 18 to 29 in good health. Some clones in this sample may be carry-over from other donors' samples.

The sequenced DNA is TGTGCCAGCAGCTCCCTCTTGTCCCCAACCGGGGAGCTGTTTTTT. It encodes CASSSLLSPTGELFF. Recombination linked TRBV7-9 to TRBJ2-2; too little of a D gene remains to name it. Via the germline V gene (reference sequence), CDR1 is SEHNR and CDR2 FQNEAQ. V is clipped by 4 bases and J by 5 bases, and the sequence between their germline boundaries is 14 bases long. Its CDR3 holds 15 amino acids, cysteine through phenylalanine. Only the CDR3 part of the read is kept: 45 bases, read in frame from the first base. Reference TRBV7-9 and TRBJ2-2 proteins supply the regions before and after the CDR3; the full variable domain is: DTGVSQNPRHKITKRGQNVTFRCDPISEHNRLYWYRQTLGQGPEFLTYFQNEAQLEKSRLLSDRFSAERPKGSFSTLEIQRTEQGDSAMYLCASSSLLSPTGELFFGEGSRLTVL.